This entry is about one TCR beta chain. Naive CD8 cells comprised CD45RO-negative, CCR7-positively selected cells, excluding terminally differentiated effector memory CD45RA+ cells. Adult Caucasians living in Nashville, Tennessee made up all of the donors. Looked up from germline, CDR1 is SEHNR and CDR2 is FQNEAQ (reference sequence). V was pared by 3 bases and J by 5 bases, with 13 bases between. CDR3 length equals 15 residues. Only in-frame clones appear in the TCRdb table, and some are missing; sequencing was by immunoSEQ multiplex PCR. The table records around 2,000,000 clones, about 95% of them present only once. The source of the sample is a study of shared clonotypes between healthy human individuals. Across the study: CD4 naive and CD4 memory each took three plates per donor, while CD8 naive took two and CD8 memory one.

Sequencing input: naive CD8+ T cells sorted from blood. V gene TRBV7-9 combines with J gene TRBJ2-2; D not resolved. The TCR was taken from a man younger than 30 in good health. The DNA of the CDR3 is TGTGCCAGCAGCTTTTGGGCCGATCAGACCGGGGAGCTGTTTTTT. Protein sequence: CASSFWADQTGELFF.